Listed here are 12 T cell receptor beta chains from one sample, sequenced in a study of shared clonotypes between healthy human individuals. Some clones are missing from TCRdb's copy, which holds only in-frame ones; the method was immunoSEQ multiplex PCR. Of roughly 1.4 million clones listed, approximately 98.5% are singletons. Sequencing input: naive CD4+ T cells sorted from blood. The sample's subset: CD45RA+ positively selected. Source of these receptors: a man younger than 45 in good health.

In DNA, the CDR3 is TGTGCCAGCAGCCAAGACGGGACTAGTCTGACGGATGAGCAGTTCTTC. This codes for CASSQDGTSLTDEQFF. The rearrangement uses TRBV5-4 and TRBJ2-1, with TRBD2 matching over 8 bases. Trimming removed 4 bases from V and 8 bases from J; junction bases left unmatched: 14. The V gene's germline CDR1 is SGHNT and CDR2 YYREEE (reference sequence). The CDR3 totals 16 residues.

The rearrangement uses TRBV7-7 and TRBJ2-7, with D perhaps TRBD1 or TRBD2 (5 bases each). Trimming left V 5 bases short and J 3 bases short, with 11 bases between. CDR3 size: 13 residues. From germline, CDR1 is SSHAT and CDR2 FNYEAQ (reference sequence). The CDR3 reads CASSPGPFYEQYF. The CDR3 bases are TGTGCCAGCAGCCCGGGACCGTTCTACGAGCAGTACTTC.

The rearrangement uses TRBV5-1 and TRBJ2-6; TRBD1 is a possible D gene (6 bases). The germline V gene has CDR1 SGHRS and CDR2 YFSETQ. V lost 1 base and J 0 bases, leaving 11 bases between the germline ends. This CDR3 spans 17 amino acids. The DNA of the CDR3 is TGCGCCAGCAGCTTGAAATCAGGGGACTCTGGGGCCAACGTCCTGACTTTC. Translating it yields CASSLKSGDSGANVLTF.

J is TRBJ2-7 and V is TRBV5-1; a possible D gene is TRBD1 (5 bases). Deletions cut 1 base from V and 1 base from J, with 15 bases between. The CDR3 extends over 16 amino acids. Germline CDR1 is SGHRS and CDR2 is YFSETQ. The CDR3 DNA follows: TGCGCCAGCAGCTTGCAGGGATTATCTTCGTCCTACGAGCAGTACTTC. It encodes CASSLQGLSSSYEQYF.

This sequence joins TRBV28 and TRBJ1-3, with a possible D match to TRBD1 (5 bases). The CDR3 length is 16 residues. Germline V gives CDR1 MDHEN, CDR2 SYDVKM. Trimming pared 4 bases from V and 6 bases from J, leaving 19 bases between. Here the CDR3 DNA reads TGTGCCAGCAGTTCGTGGGACTCGCAATCCCAAAACACCATATATTTT. It yields the protein CASSSWDSQSQNTIYF.

The chain joins TRBV27 to TRBJ2-1, with D uncertain. The CDR3 is made up of 13 amino acids. V was clipped by 4 bases and J by 3 bases, with 7 bases between them. Germline assignment: CDR1 MNHEY and CDR2 SMNVEV (reference sequence). The CDR3: CASSYLFYNEQFF. CDR3 DNA sequence: TGTGCCAGCAGTTACCTTTTCTACAATGAGCAGTTCTTC.

This chain joins TRBV6-1 and TRBJ2-1; 10 nucleotides match TRBD2. V lost 7 bases, J lost 7 bases, and 7 bases stayed unmatched. Germline V gives CDR1 MNHNS, CDR2 SASEGT. The CDR3 length is 14 residues. The CDR3 loop reads CASTPSGSRNEQFF. The CDR3 DNA follows: TGTGCCAGCACACCTAGCGGGAGTCGAAATGAGCAGTTCTTC.

The rearrangement joins TRBV5-1 to TRBJ2-5; TRBD1 aligns across 8 bases. The CDR3 contains 15 residues. V trimming: 4 bases; J trimming: 1 base; junction bases outside the gene matches: 6. Germline-derived CDR1 and CDR2 are SGHRS and YFSETQ. The DNA of the CDR3 is TGCGCCAGCAGCGTCGGGACAGGATTCCAAGAGACCCAGTACTTC. It codes for CASSVGTGFQETQYF.

The J gene is TRBJ1-1, the V gene TRBV29-1, with a possible D match to TRBD1 (6 bases). The V end was cut by 1 base, the J end by 4 bases, with 13 bases between. The CDR3 loop spans 14 amino acids. The V gene's germline CDR1 is SQVTM and CDR2 ANQGSEA. The CDR3 region has the DNA TGCAGCGTTGAAGTGCGGGGGGCGACCACTGAAGCTTTCTTT. Translating gives CSVEVRGATTEAFF.

The V gene is TRBV4-2, the J gene TRBJ2-2, with TRBD2 as a possible D gene (6 bases). The germline CDR1 and CDR2 sequences are LGHNA and YNFKEQ. Trimming removed 2 bases at V and 1 base at J, with 14 bases between. CDR3 length: 17 amino acids. The CDR3 protein is CASSQQDMRENTGELFF. The CDR3 DNA is TGTGCCAGCAGCCAACAGGATATGCGGGAGAACACCGGGGAGCTGTTTTTT.

The V call is TRBV2, the J call TRBJ1-1; no clear D gene. CDR1 and CDR2 (germline): SNHLY, FYNNEI. With 5 bases removed from V and 0 bases from J, the gap between germline ends came to 7 bases. There are 13 residues in the CDR3. Here the CDR3 DNA reads TGTGCCAGCAGTTGGGAGGTGAACACTGAAGCTTTCTTT. Its translation is CASSWEVNTEAFF.

The chain carries TRBV12-2 and TRBJ2-7. TRBV12-2 is a listed pseudogene. This CDR3 contains 15 residues. CDR3 loop: CASRLVEGCSYEQYF. The CDR3 DNA follows: TGTGCAAGTCGCTTAGTTGAGGGGTGCTCCTACGAGCAGTACTTC.